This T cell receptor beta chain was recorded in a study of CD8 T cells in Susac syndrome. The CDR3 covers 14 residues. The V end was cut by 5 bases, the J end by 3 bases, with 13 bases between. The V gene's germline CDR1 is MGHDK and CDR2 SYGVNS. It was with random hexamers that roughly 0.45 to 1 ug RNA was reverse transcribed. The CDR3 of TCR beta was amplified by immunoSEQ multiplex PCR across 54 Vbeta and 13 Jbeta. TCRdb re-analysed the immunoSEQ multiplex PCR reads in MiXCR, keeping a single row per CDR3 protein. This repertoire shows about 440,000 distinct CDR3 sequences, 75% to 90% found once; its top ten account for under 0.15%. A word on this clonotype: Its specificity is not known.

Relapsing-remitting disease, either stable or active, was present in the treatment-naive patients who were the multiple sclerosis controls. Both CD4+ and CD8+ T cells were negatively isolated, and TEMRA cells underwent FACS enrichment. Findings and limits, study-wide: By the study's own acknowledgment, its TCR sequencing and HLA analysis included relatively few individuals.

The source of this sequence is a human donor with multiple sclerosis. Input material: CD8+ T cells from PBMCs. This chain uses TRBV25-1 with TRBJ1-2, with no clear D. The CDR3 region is CASSPPFEYYGYTF. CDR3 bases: TGTGCCAGCAGTCCCCCGTTCGAATACTATGGCTACACCTTC.